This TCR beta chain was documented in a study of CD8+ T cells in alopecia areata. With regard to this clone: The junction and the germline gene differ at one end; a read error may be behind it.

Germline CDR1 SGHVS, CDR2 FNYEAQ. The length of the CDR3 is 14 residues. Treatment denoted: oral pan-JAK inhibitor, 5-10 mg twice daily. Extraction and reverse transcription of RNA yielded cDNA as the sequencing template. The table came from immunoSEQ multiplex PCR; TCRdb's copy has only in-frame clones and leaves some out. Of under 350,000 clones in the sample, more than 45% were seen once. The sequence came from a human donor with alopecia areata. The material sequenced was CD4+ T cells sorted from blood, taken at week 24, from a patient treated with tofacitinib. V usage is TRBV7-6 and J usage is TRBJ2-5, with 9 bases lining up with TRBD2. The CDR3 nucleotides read TGTGCCAGCAACTTAGCGGGGGCTTGGGAGACCCAGTACTTC. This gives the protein CASNLAGAWETQYF. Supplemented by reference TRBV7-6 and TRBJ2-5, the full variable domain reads GAGVSQSPRYKVTKRGQDVALRCDPISGHVSLYWYRQALGQGPEFLTYFNYEAQQDKSGLPNDRFSAERPEGSISTLTIQRTEQRDSAMYRCASNLAGAWETQYFGPGTRLLVL.